What follows are 19 T cell receptor beta chains derived from one specimen sequenced in a study of T cell responses to AZD1222 COVID-19 vaccine. The method was immunoSEQ multiplex PCR; TCRdb's version includes in-frame clones alone and lacks a portion of them. The sample includes around 110,000 clones, approximately 83% seen only once; the top ten take roughly 4.3%. Here the sequenced sample was peripheral blood, taken on day 0 of MenACWY control vaccination. These receptors originate from an adult in good health.

The chain carries TRBV7-2 and TRBJ1-5; D possibly corresponds to TRBD1 (6 bases). Per germline, CDR1 SGHTA and CDR2 FQGNSA. This CDR3 is built from 17 residues. V was shortened by 1 base and J by 4 bases, with 17 bases between the two germline ends. The DNA for the CDR3 is TGTGCCAGCAGCTTAGACGCCGGGACATTAGGGAATCAGCCCCAGCATTTT. Translation: CASSLDAGTLGNQPQHF.

This sequence joins TRBV5-6 and TRBJ1-5; TRBD1 agrees at 7 bases. The CDR3 spans 15 residues. V dropped 4 bases and J dropped 6; count of bases not matched to a gene: 10. Germline loops: CDR1 SGHDT, CDR2 YYEEEE. CDR3 protein: CASSLTGERLQPQHF. DNA for the CDR3: TGTGCCAGCAGCCTCACAGGGGAAAGGCTTCAGCCCCAGCATTTT.

The V and J genes are TRBV24-1 and TRBJ1-2; a weak D match, TRBD1 (5 bases). Trimming stripped 4 bases from V and 0 bases from J, with 11 bases between. The CDR3 is 15 residues long. The germline V gene has CDR1 KGHDR and CDR2 SFDVKD. The CDR3 loop reads CATSDTGAPNYGYTF. In nucleotides, the CDR3 is TGTGCCACCAGTGACACCGGGGCCCCTAACTATGGCTACACCTTC.

The genes are TRBV24-1 and TRBJ1-5; D remains ambiguous. V lost 3 bases and J 11 bases, leaving 10 bases between the germline ends. The CDR3 runs to 12 residues. CDR1 and CDR2 (germline): KGHDR, SFDVKD. The CDR3 coding sequence is TGTGCCACCAGTGATCCCCTCTCGTCCCAGCATTTT. Translating gives CATSDPLSSQHF.

The rearrangement uses TRBV19 and TRBJ1-1, with D possibly TRBD1 on 5 matching bases. The ends were cut back, 11 bases at V and 4 bases at J, with 14 bases in the middle. CDR1 LNHDA and CDR2 SQIVND come from the germline V gene (reference sequence). CDR3 length: 12 residues. Written as DNA, the CDR3 is TGTGCCGCCAGGACGGGGGGCACTGAAGCTTTCTTT. As protein: CAARTGGTEAFF. Supplemented by reference TRBV19 and TRBJ1-1, the full variable domain reads DGGITQSPKYLFRKEGQNVTLSCEQNLNHDAMYWYRQDPGQGLRLIYYSQIVNDFQKGDIAEGYSVSREKKESFPLTVTSAQKNPTAFYLCAARTGGTEAFFGQGTRLTVV.

The chain has TRBV19 and TRBJ2-3, with 9 bases that match TRBD2. V lost 3 bases, J lost 5 bases, and 6 bases stayed unmatched. The CDR3 loop spans 15 amino acids. Germline-derived CDR1 and CDR2 are LNHDA and SQIVND (reference sequence). In nucleotides, the CDR3 is TGTGCCAGTAGTATTATGCGGGGGGGAAGAGATACGCAGTATTTT. Amino acids: CASSIMRGGRDTQYF.

The chain links TRBV19 to TRBJ2-3; 7 positions match TRBD1. The CDR3 has 15 amino acids. The trim removed 1 base at V and 7 bases at J, leaving 8 bases unmatched. Per germline, CDR1 LNHDA and CDR2 SQIVND (reference sequence). Written as DNA, the CDR3 is TGTGCCAGTAGTATAGTGGCAGGGGGAGAAAATACGCAGTATTTT. Its protein is CASSIVAGGENTQYF.

The chain links TRBV21-1 to TRBJ1-5; TRBD1 is the table's D call, not checked against the DNA. TRBV21-1 is labeled a pseudogene. The CDR3 extends over 17 amino acids. CDR3 sequence: CASSQGDRGFSNQPQHF. DNA of the CDR3: TGTGCCAGCAGCCAAGGGGACAGGGGATTTAGCAATCAGCCCCAGCATTTT.

V and J are TRBV27 and TRBJ2-5; 9 nucleotides agree with TRBD2. The CDR3 covers 15 residues. V lost 2 bases, J lost 2 bases, and 3 bases stayed unmatched. Per the germline V gene, CDR1 is MNHEY and CDR2 is SMNVEV (reference sequence). In nucleotides, the CDR3 is TGTGCCAGCAGTTTAGTAAGCGGGGGGCAAGAGACCCAGTACTTC. As protein: CASSLVSGGQETQYF.

The chain links TRBV3-1 (or the pseudogene TRBV3-2) to TRBJ2-5; 7 positions agree with TRBD2. After removal of 11 bases from V and 0 bases from J, the junction contained 9 bases not matched to a gene. Germline V gene data show CDR1 as LGHDT and CDR2 as YNNKEL (reference sequence). This CDR3 has 14 residues. The CDR3 DNA reads as TGTGCCGCCTCAAGCGGGGAAAACCAAGAGACCCAGTACTTC. Its translation: CAASSGENQETQYF.

The V and J genes are TRBV19 and TRBJ1-1; 7 nucleotides line up with TRBD1. Germline trimming cut 7 bases from V and 1 base from J; bases unmatched to any gene: 6. The CDR3 runs 14 residues. Germline V gives CDR1 LNHDA, CDR2 SQIVND (reference sequence). The CDR3 bases are TGTGCCAGTAAGATCCGGGACAGGAACACTGAAGCTTTCTTT. Protein sequence: CASKIRDRNTEAFF.

This chain uses TRBV7-2 with TRBJ2-5; possibly TRBD1 or TRBD2 for D (5 bases each). This CDR3 comprises 15 residues. The germline V and J ends were trimmed by 4 bases and 2 bases, with 14 bases remaining between them. The V gene's germline CDR1 is SGHTA and CDR2 FQGNSA. The CDR3 reads CASSSPGPSQETQYF. CDR3 coding DNA: TGTGCCAGCAGCTCCCCGGGACCATCGCAAGAGACCCAGTACTTC.

The V and J genes are TRBV7-6 and TRBJ1-6, with TRBD1 matching 12 bases. Germline V CDR1 and CDR2: SGHVS, FNYEAQ. V shed 6 bases, J shed 9 bases, and the junction held 6 bases outside the gene matches. CDR3 length: 15 residues. The CDR3 loop is CASRRGTGGSSPLHF. In DNA form, the CDR3 reads TGTGCCAGCAGACGTGGGACAGGGGGCAGTTCACCCCTCCACTTT.

V gene TRBV23-1 combines with J gene TRBJ1-1, with D perhaps TRBD1 (6 bases). TRBV23-1 is assigned to the ORF class and has an uncertain function. This CDR3 has 13 amino acids. Deletions cut 6 bases from V and 5 bases from J, with 13 bases between. The CDR3 DNA follows: TGCGCCAGCAGACACTCAGGGGAAACTGAAGCTTTCTTT. Its protein is CASRHSGETEAFF.

The V gene is TRBV7-9, the J gene TRBJ2-7; D is undetermined. The CDR3 runs to 12 residues. V lost 5 bases and J lost 3, with 8 bases in between. Germline V gene lookup returns CDR1 SEHNR and CDR2 FQNEAQ (reference sequence). The CDR3 protein is CASSPLHYEQYF. The DNA for the CDR3 is TGTGCCAGCAGCCCCTTGCACTACGAGCAGTACTTC.

V is TRBV6-2 or TRBV6-3 and J is TRBJ1-5, with TRBD1 matching over 9 bases. This CDR3 comprises 17 residues. Germline V gene lookup returns CDR1 MNHEY and CDR2 SVGEGT. The J segment lost 0 bases and the V segment lost 4 bases, leaving 7 bases of the junction unmatched. The CDR3 nucleotides are TGTGCCAGCAGTTCCTCCGGGACAGGGTTTAGCAATCAGCCCCAGCATTTT. Translation gives CASSSSGTGFSNQPQHF.

This rearrangement joins TRBV29-1 to TRBJ2-1, with 9 bases matching TRBD1. The V gene end was trimmed by 6 bases and the J gene end by 9 bases; junction bases not matched to a gene: 9. CDR3 length: 13 residues. CDR1 SQVTM and CDR2 ANQGSEA come from the germline V gene. The CDR3, as DNA: TGCAGCGTGGGACAGGGTCATGGCTCTGAGCAGTTCTTC. Amino acid sequence: CSVGQGHGSEQFF.

This chain connects TRBV2 to TRBJ2-3, with 8 bases fitting TRBD1. Per the germline V gene, CDR1 is SNHLY and CDR2 is FYNNEI. CDR3 length equals 15 residues. The ends lost 5 bases at V and 4 bases at J; junction bases unmatched: 8. CDR3 coding DNA: TGTGCCAGCAGTCCTAGACAGGGGTTCTCAGATACGCAGTATTTT. Its translation is CASSPRQGFSDTQYF.

The rearrangement uses TRBV6-1 and TRBJ1-1; D uncertain. In germline, CDR1 is MNHNS, CDR2 SASEGT. V was trimmed by 3 bases and J by 2 bases, leaving 16 bases between them. The CDR3 sequence is 16 residues long. CDR3 sequence (DNA): TGTGCCAGCAGTGAGGGGAAGGGAACTGGCAACACTGAAGCTTTCTTT. Translation gives CASSEGKGTGNTEAFF.